This T cell receptor beta chain was profiled in a study of CD8+CD57+ T cells in acquired aplastic anemia. Overall study: The sorted CD4+ and CD8+ cells yielded an average around 3 ug of DNA.

Study-wide points: No significant patient-versus-control difference appeared in CD8+ Simpson's diversity.

It was patients with CD8+CD57+ cell expansion by flow cytometry who were chosen for sequencing. All patients had severe acquired aplastic anemia. On this clonotype: Its antigen remains unidentified.

Genomic DNA constituted the template upon which TCR beta VDJ and CDR3 profiling was performed. TCRdb re-called the reads through MiXCR, storing one row per CDR3 protein. This sample carries under 500,000 distinct CDR3 sequences, about a third of them seen once, and the ten largest clones take 0.7% to 1%. The CDR3 is 15 amino acids. From germline, CDR1 is KGHSH and CDR2 LQKENI. V was cut by 5 bases and J by 2 bases, with 15 bases left in between. The origin of this receptor is a human donor with aplastic anemia. The chain combines TRBV18 with TRBJ1-2; the D gene is possibly TRBD1 (6 bases). Material for sequencing was sorted CD4+, CD8+, or CD8+CD57+ T cells (not recorded which) from PBMCs. CDR3 bases: TGTGCCAGCTCAATTAAACAGGGAATAAACTATGGCTACACCTTC. Its protein product is CASSIKQGINYGYTF.